This TCR beta chain was sequenced in a study of T cell repertoires in cytomegalovirus infection. This clonotype was observed a handful of times. Germline loops: CDR1 MDHEN, CDR2 SYDVKM. This CDR3 is built from 14 residues. The V gene end was trimmed by 6 bases and the J gene end by 0 bases; junction bases not matched to a gene: 1. TCRdb ran MiXCR on the reads and lists one entry per CDR3 protein. The top ten hold around 8.8% of the sample, which has 200,000 to 300,000 distinct CDR3 sequences, roughly 13% seen once. The rearrangement uses TRBV28 and TRBJ2-7, with 11 bases that match TRBD2. This clonotype originated in a human donor in good health (CMV status not recorded). Some clones in this sample may be carry-over from other donors' samples. Sequenced: PBMCs. Written as DNA, the CDR3 is TGTGCCAGCAGGACTAGCGGGACCTCCTACGAGCAGTACTTC. Its protein is CASRTSGTSYEQYF.